The 28 T cell receptor beta chains given below trace back to one sample, sequenced in a study of blood T cell repertoires in COVID-19. Measured with immunoSEQ multiplex PCR; TCRdb has only the in-frame clones, and not every one. The sample has 120,000 to 150,000 clones, 85% to 90% seen once. Source material: peripheral blood. These receptor sequences come from a woman aged 45 to 65 with active or convalescent COVID-19.

As DNA, the CDR3 is TGTGCCAGCAGTTACTCGCAACGGACTGAAGCTTTCTTT. Its protein is CASSYSQRTEAFF. V is TRBV6-2 or TRBV6-3 and J is TRBJ1-1; D remains ambiguous. The CDR3 sequence is 13 residues long. Trimming took 0 bases from V and 5 from J, leaving 7 bases between them. Germline values: CDR1 MNHEY, CDR2 SVGEGT.

This chain joins TRBV6-5 and TRBJ1-5, with TRBD1 matching over 7 bases. After removal of 6 bases from V and 5 bases from J, the junction contained 1 base not matched to a gene. Germline CDR1 MNHEY, CDR2 SVGAGI. CDR3 size: 12 residues. The CDR3 region has the DNA TGTGCCAGCAGCCAGGGGGATCAGCCCCAGCATTTT. As protein: CASSQGDQPQHF.

The rearrangement joins TRBV27 to TRBJ1-5; D is perhaps TRBD1 (6 bases). The CDR3 is 15 residues long. Trimming took off 6 bases at V and 8 bases at J, with 20 bases between the two ends. Per the germline V gene, CDR1 is MNHEY and CDR2 is SMNVEV (reference sequence). In DNA form, the CDR3 reads TGTGCCAGCAGCACGTTCCTCATGGCAGGGGAGCCCCAGCATTTT. Its protein product is CASSTFLMAGEPQHF.

The J gene is TRBJ2-3, the V gene TRBV21-1; TRBD2, the table's D call, lacks a check against the DNA. TRBV21-1 is given as a pseudogene. This CDR3 has 16 amino acids. As DNA, the CDR3 is TGTGCCAGCTGGGCGAAGGAGCGGGAGGTCACAGATACGCAGTATTTT. It yields the protein CASWAKEREVTDTQYF.

V is TRBV27 and J is TRBJ2-3, with D tentatively TRBD2 (6 bases). Trimming left V 5 bases short and J 1 base short, with 16 bases between. Germline CDR1 and CDR2: MNHEY and SMNVEV (reference sequence). The CDR3 is 16 amino acids. In nucleotides, the CDR3 is TGTGCCAGCAGTCACGCTAGCGATTGGGGCACAGATACGCAGTATTTT. Translated: CASSHASDWGTDTQYF.

This rearrangement joins TRBV28 to TRBJ1-1; D possibly corresponds to TRBD1 (5 bases). The CDR3 extends over 12 amino acids. V lost 6 bases, J lost 11 bases, and 16 bases lay in between. CDR1 and CDR2 (germline): MDHEN, SYDVKM. The CDR3 reads CASRLPGFGAFF. The CDR3 DNA follows: TGTGCCAGCAGACTCCCAGGGTTTGGTGCTTTCTTT.

The J gene is TRBJ2-2, the V gene TRBV3-1 (or the pseudogene TRBV3-2); D unclear. The germline CDR1 and CDR2 sequences are LGHDT and YNNKEL (reference sequence). Trimming pared 4 bases from V and 6 bases from J, leaving 12 bases between. This CDR3 comprises 14 residues. As DNA, the CDR3 is TGTGCCAGCAGCCCAACGCTGGGCCCCGGGGAGCTGTTTTTT. Amino acid sequence: CASSPTLGPGELFF.

The chain is built from TRBV7-2 and TRBJ2-1; tentatively, D is TRBD2 (7 bases). The CDR3 is made up of 17 amino acids. The germline V gene has CDR1 SGHTA and CDR2 FQGNSA. V lost 4 bases, J lost 6 bases, and 22 bases lay in between. Here the CDR3 DNA reads TGTGCCAGCAGCTCCAGGGGAGGGGCGGGAGTAGGCAATGAGCAGTTCTTC. It codes for CASSSRGGAGVGNEQFF.

The V call is TRBV7-2, the J call TRBJ1-5; perhaps TRBD1 as D (5 bases). Trimming stripped 1 base from V and 6 bases from J, with 13 bases between. Germline CDR1 reads SGHTA; CDR2 reads FQGNSA. The length of the CDR3 is 15 residues. The CDR3 loop is CASSLDGGGTQPQHF. CDR3 sequence (DNA): TGTGCCAGCAGCTTAGATGGCGGGGGTACTCAGCCCCAGCATTTT.

The chain combines TRBV30 with TRBJ2-3; 7 bases agree with TRBD1. J gave up 4 bases and V 3 bases, and 13 bases lay outside the gene matches. The CDR3 is 16 amino acids. Germline assignment: CDR1 GTSNPN and CDR2 SVGIG (reference sequence). The CDR3 coding sequence is TGTGCCTGGAGCCTTCCGGGACAGCAAAAAGCAGATACGCAGTATTTT. It codes for CAWSLPGQQKADTQYF. The whole variable domain, remainder taken from reference TRBV30 and TRBJ2-3, is SQTIHQWPATLVQPVGSPLSLECTVEGTSNPNLYWYRQAAGRGLQLLFYSVGIGQISSEVPQNLSASRPQDRQFILSSKKLLLSDSGFYLCAWSLPGQQKADTQYFGPGTRLTVL.

The chain combines TRBV14 with TRBJ1-1; perhaps TRBD1 as D (6 bases). The germline V and J ends were trimmed by 6 bases and 2 bases, with 13 bases remaining between them. This CDR3 is built from 14 residues. In germline, CDR1 is SGHDN, CDR2 FVKESK. The DNA for the CDR3 is TGTGCCAGCAGTAACAGACAGGTTAACACTGAAGCTTTCTTT. Translated, it gives CASSNRQVNTEAFF.

This clone showed up just a few times. The chain employs TRBV7-9 and TRBJ1-2; 7 bases agree with TRBD1. The germline V gene encodes CDR1 SEHNR and CDR2 FQNEAQ (reference sequence). This CDR3 is 18 amino acids long. V was pared by 5 bases and J by 4 bases, with 19 bases of the junction left unmatched. The CDR3 nucleotides are TGTGCCAGCAGCCCCGGCCGGGACAGTCTTTATGAACGCTATGGCTACACCTTC. Translation: CASSPGRDSLYERYGYTF.

The chain joins TRBV6-5 to TRBJ2-1; D is undetermined. Germline V lookup: CDR1 MNHEY, CDR2 SVGAGI. V dropped 7 bases and J dropped 0 bases, with 7 bases sitting between them. The CDR3 is made up of 13 amino acids. The CDR3 reads CASTESSYNEQFF. In DNA form, the CDR3 reads TGTGCCAGCACCGAGAGCTCCTACAATGAGCAGTTCTTC.

The chain employs TRBV7-9 and TRBJ1-4, with 7 bases identical to TRBD1. Germline V gives CDR1 SEHNR, CDR2 FQNEAQ (reference sequence). J lost 5 bases, V lost 6 bases, and 6 bases had no gene match. The CDR3 is 14 residues long. CDR3 in DNA: TGTGCCAGCAGGGAAGGGACAGTAAATGAAAAACTGTTTTTT. Protein product: CASREGTVNEKLFF.

The V gene is TRBV27, the J gene TRBJ1-4; D not certain. The CDR3 runs 13 residues. Trimming removed 2 bases from V and 1 base from J, with 2 bases in between. CDR1 and CDR2 (germline): MNHEY, SMNVEV (reference sequence). The CDR3, as DNA: TGTGCCAGCAGTTTACTAACTAATGAAAAACTGTTTTTT. Amino acid sequence: CASSLLTNEKLFF.

The chain combines TRBV14 with TRBJ2-7; possible D gene TRBD2, 7 bases. V was cut by 4 bases and J by 5 bases, with 18 bases left in between. The CDR3 covers 15 residues. Germline V gene data show CDR1 as SGHDN and CDR2 as FVKESK. DNA for the CDR3: TGTGCCAGCAGCCCTTGGGAGGGGGTATCACACGAGCAGTACTTC. Translated, it gives CASSPWEGVSHEQYF.

The chain has TRBV6-1 and TRBJ1-2; D perhaps matches TRBD1 (6 bases). The CDR3 runs 12 residues. The germline gives CDR1 MNHNS, CDR2 SASEGT. V lost 0 bases and J 7 bases, leaving 6 bases between the germline ends. CDR3 residues: CASSEAQGGYTF. In DNA form, the CDR3 reads TGTGCCAGCAGTGAAGCACAGGGTGGCTACACCTTC.

The table lists this clone with a few counts. The rearrangement uses TRBV7-2 and TRBJ2-3; 10 bases fit TRBD2. Losses at the gene ends were 5 bases for V and 4 bases for J; bases not matched to a gene: 9. Per germline, CDR1 SGHTA and CDR2 FQGNSA. This CDR3 region has 16 residues. CDR3 loop: CASSRLAGDVADTQYF. The DNA for the CDR3 is TGTGCCAGCAGCCGGCTAGCGGGGGACGTCGCAGATACGCAGTATTTT.

The V gene is TRBV6-5, the J gene TRBJ2-7; D is uncertain. The CDR3 consists of 13 residues. Germline values: CDR1 MNHEY, CDR2 SVGAGI. Trimming left V 2 bases short and J 3 bases short, with 8 bases between. Here the CDR3 DNA reads TGTGCCAGCAGTTACCGGGTGGGCTACGAGCAGTACTTC. Translated, it gives CASSYRVGYEQYF.

The chain links TRBV6-5 to TRBJ1-1; no clear D. Trimming left V 5 bases short and J 0 bases short, with 7 bases between. Germline V gives CDR1 MNHEY, CDR2 SVGAGI. CDR3 size: 13 residues. CDR3 protein: CASSREVNTEAFF. DNA of the CDR3: TGTGCCAGCAGTAGGGAGGTGAACACTGAAGCTTTCTTT.

V and J are TRBV11-2 and TRBJ1-2; possibly TRBD1 for D (6 bases). The CDR3 is 12 amino acids. The V gene lost 1 base and the J gene lost 8 bases, with 8 bases spanning the gap. Looked up from germline, CDR1 is SGHAT and CDR2 is FQNNGV. The CDR3 spells CASSLAGGGYTF. In nucleotides, the CDR3 is TGTGCCAGCAGCTTAGCGGGGGGCGGCTACACCTTC.

This sequence joins TRBV19 and TRBJ2-2; 7 nucleotides agree with TRBD2. This CDR3 spans 15 amino acids. V gave up 10 bases and J gave up 2 bases; unmatched junction bases: 10. Germline CDR1 reads LNHDA; CDR2 reads SQIVND (reference sequence). The CDR3 sequence: CATPMGGGNTGELFF. The CDR3 region has the DNA TGTGCCACTCCGATGGGGGGGGGAAACACCGGGGAGCTGTTTTTT.

J is TRBJ2-7 and V is TRBV28; a possible D gene is TRBD2 (6 bases). CDR1 is MDHEN, CDR2 SYDVKM, per germline. V lost 6 bases and J lost 3, with 9 bases in between. This CDR3 is 12 amino acids long. This CDR3 reads CASRRGYYEQYF. In DNA form, the CDR3 reads TGTGCCAGCAGGCGGGGCTACTACGAGCAGTACTTC.

This sequence joins TRBV19 and TRBJ1-1; TRBD1 agrees at 8 bases. The CDR3 sequence is 16 residues long. In germline, CDR1 is LNHDA, CDR2 SQIVND (reference sequence). With 7 bases clipped from V and 1 base from J, the junction kept 11 bases outside the gene matches. In DNA form, the CDR3 reads TGTGCCAGTAACAGTAACAGGGGGTTCGGGAACACTGAAGCTTTCTTT. The encoded protein is CASNSNRGFGNTEAFF.

Of note for this clone: One end of the junction varies from germline; a read error may be responsible. The chain couples TRBV3-1 (or the pseudogene TRBV3-2) to TRBJ2-3; 7 bases fit TRBD2. The CDR3 length is 13 residues. The V gene's germline CDR1 is LGHDT and CDR2 YNNKEL (reference sequence). The CDR3 spells CASSHGKGSGTEF. The CDR3 DNA sequence: TGTGCCAGCAGCCACGGGAAAGGCAGCGGGACTGAATTT.

In its sample, this clone was seen once. The chain has TRBV7-2 and TRBJ1-3; unclear D gene. CDR1 is SGHTA and CDR2 is FQGNSA in the germline V gene. Trimming pared 1 base from V and 10 bases from J, leaving 11 bases between. CDR3 length: 13 amino acids. The CDR3 sequence is CASSLGVEATIYF. The CDR3 nucleotides are TGTGCCAGCAGCTTAGGCGTGGAGGCGACCATATATTTT. The full variable domain, with the rest looked up from reference TRBV7-2 and TRBJ1-3, is GAGVSQSPSNKVTEKGKDVELRCDPISGHTALYWYRQSLGQGLEFLIYFQGNSAPDKSGLPSDRFSAERTGGSVSTLTIQRTQQEDSAVYLCASSLGVEATIYFGEGSWLTVV.

V gene TRBV19 combines with J gene TRBJ1-2; D possibly corresponds to TRBD1 (5 bases). This CDR3 comprises 15 residues. V gave up 2 bases and J gave up 5 bases, with 15 bases separating them. Germline V gives CDR1 LNHDA, CDR2 SQIVND (reference sequence). DNA for the CDR3: TGTGCCAGTAGTATAAACCCGGGGGTGAGGTATGGCTACACCTTC. Translated, it gives CASSINPGVRYGYTF.

The CDR3: CASSWTSGGGEQFF. The CDR3 coding sequence is TGTGCCAGCAGCTGGACTAGCGGGGGGGGTGAGCAGTTCTTC. The chain combines TRBV11-2 with TRBJ2-1; the match to TRBD2 covers 15 bases. The germline V gene has CDR1 SGHAT and CDR2 FQNNGV. The V and J ends lost 4 bases and 9 bases, in that order; junction bases with no gene match: 1. The CDR3 consists of 14 residues. Together with reference TRBV11-2 and TRBJ2-1, the CDR3 gives the full variable domain: EAGVAQSPRYKIIEKRQSVAFWCNPISGHATLYWYQQILGQGPKLLIQFQNNGVVDDSQLPKDRFSAERLKGVDSTLKIQPAKLEDSAVYLCASSWTSGGGEQFFGPGTRLTVL.